This T cell receptor beta chain originates from a study of blood T cell repertoires in COVID-19. Study background: Samples of COVID-19 (acute and convalescent) were obtained from the United States, Italy and Spain.

In the original processing: Amplified reference gene primers provided the basis for estimating nucleated cell counts. Clones were sequenced by immunoSEQ multiplex PCR, and TCRdb holds only the in-frame ones, with some missing. V and J calls and clone size come straight from that table; D and trimming were deduced from the DNA. The repertoire includes about 240,000 clones, around four fifths of them detected once, and roughly 2% sits in the top ten. The V gene's germline CDR1 is SGHDN and CDR2 FVKESK. After removal of 4 bases from V and 6 bases from J, the junction contained 8 bases not matched to a gene. CDR3 length equals 14 residues.

This TCR came from a man aged 25-45 years who had recovered from COVID-19. Source material: peripheral blood. V and J are TRBV14 and TRBJ1-1, with TRBD1 matching 7 bases. The CDR3 protein is CASSRQGGLSEAFF. The CDR3, as DNA: TGTGCCAGCAGCCGACAGGGAGGTTTGTCTGAAGCTTTCTTT.